These T cell receptor beta chains were read from a single sample in a study of identical twins. TCRdb re-called the 5' RACE reads with MiXCR, one entry per CDR3 protein. The table lists roughly 690,000 distinct CDR3 sequences, approximately 21% of them singletons. The data were also submitted as part of a second study, on T cells expressing NK-cell markers.

The source material was PBMCs. All receptors come from a woman under 30 in good health. The CDR3 runs from the conserved cysteine through the conserved F or W. Size is omitted from some rows. Given values are once, few, many or a class for expanded clones.

>TRBJ2-2|NA|TRBV4-3
CASSHQTSGTHPARTGELFF
>TRBJ2-2|NA|TRBV24-1
CATSERDTTNTGELFF
>TRBJ2-7|few|TRBV4-3
CASSPETTTYEQYF
>TRBJ2-7|NA|TRBV12-3/TRBV12-4
CASSPTELYEQYF
>TRBJ2-2|few|TRBV10-3
CATNRDTNTGELFF
>TRBJ2-3|NA|TRBV20-1
CSAVPGGDGTDTQYF
>TRBJ2-7|few|TRBV6-1
CASRSGTGAGEQYF
>TRBJ2-2|NA|TRBV12-3/TRBV12-4
CASSSRTGMNTGELFF
>TRBJ2-7|NA|TRBV12-3/TRBV12-4
CASRETGGGYEQYF
>TRBJ2-3|once|TRBV7-6
CASSLEGAGLAPSISSTDTQYF
>TRBJ2-7|NA|TRBV10-3
CAIQDSSYEQYF
>TRBJ2-3|NA|TRBV5-1
CASSLEDRATDTQYF
>TRBJ2-5|NA|TRBV5-1
CASSPSGWGETQYF
>TRBJ2-1|few|TRBV4-3
CASSQHLAGGYNEQFF
>TRBJ1-6|few|TRBV6-1
CASRRQGSKNSPLHF
>TRBJ1-5|NA|TRBV7-8
CASSSQAVQPQHF
>TRBJ2-2|many|TRBV4-3
CASSQKDRGLTGELFF
>TRBJ1-1|NA|TRBV7-9
CASSFRSWAEAFF
>TRBJ1-5|few|TRBV12-3/TRBV12-4
CASSLKVFNQPQHF
>TRBJ2-7|NA|TRBV3-1
CASSQEGLSYEQYF
>TRBJ2-2|few|TRBV29-1
CSASRLAANTGELFF
>TRBJ2-7|NA|TRBV29-1
CSVPSRQGGYEQYF
>TRBJ1-2|few|TRBV6-1
CASKKEFNYGYTF
>TRBJ2-2|many|TRBV7-9
CASSQPGAPSGELFF
>TRBJ2-3|NA|TRBV7-2
CASSLHPLGSADTQYF
>TRBJ1-2|NA|TRBV20-1
CSAAGLYGYTF
>TRBJ2-7|NA|TRBV5-1
CASSLALAGIDEQYF
>TRBJ1-1|few|TRBV29-1
CSGLGRGTEAFF
>TRBJ2-1|NA|TRBV27
CASSGEEYYNEQFF
>TRBJ1-2|few|TRBV7-6
CASSSTGGPYGYTF
>TRBJ1-4|many|TRBV7-9
CASSSRDGSGANF
>TRBJ2-1|NA|TRBV4-3
CASSTGGDEQFF
>TRBJ2-3|few|TRBV20-1
CSASPTRSGSTDTQYF
>TRBJ2-7|NA|TRBV7-2
CASSLSLAGGREQYF
>TRBJ2-3|NA|TRBV4-1
CASSLRTGGADTQYF
>TRBJ1-3|few|TRBV12-3/TRBV12-4
CASNIQGISGNTIYF
>TRBJ2-6|few|TRBV7-6
CASSLLGTANSGANVLTF
>TRBJ1-6|NA|TRBV5-1
CASSFSPGQGNSPLHF
>TRBJ2-1|NA|TRBV4-2
CASSQDKTSEEFF
>TRBJ2-1|few|TRBV20-1
CSALLAGGGNEQFF
>TRBJ2-2|few|TRBV5-1
CASRAGTSGSTGELFF
>TRBJ2-7|NA|TRBV29-1
CSVGRTSLINEQYF
>TRBJ2-7|NA|TRBV5-6
CASSLEVISYEQYF
>TRBJ2-6|few|TRBV12-3/TRBV12-4
CASSRANVLTF
>TRBJ2-7|NA|TRBV5-1
CASSWGAGESYEQYF
>TRBJ1-1|NA|TRBV4-2
CASSQDIGGYAEAFF
>TRBJ2-1|few|TRBV4-2
CASSQDGRGPLNEQFF
>TRBJ2-4|few|TRBV6-1
CASKIGRQGDIQYF
>TRBJ2-7|NA|TRBV7-7
CASSSGQGYRQYF
>TRBJ2-1|NA|TRBV20-1
CSARDRSGGAF
>TRBJ2-7|NA|TRBV12-3/TRBV12-4
CASSLALMDYEQYF
>TRBJ2-7|NA|TRBV18
CASSPVSRPSYEQYF
>TRBJ1-2|few|TRBV6-1
CASSAGLTYGYTF
>TRBJ1-1|NA|TRBV12-3/TRBV12-4
CASSFYSVMNTEAFF
>TRBJ2-2|few|TRBV6-1
CASRPSSGSRGELFF
>TRBJ1-1|few|TRBV27
CASRRSTGEAAEAFF
>TRBJ1-4|few|TRBV2
CASSAPGGDEKLFF